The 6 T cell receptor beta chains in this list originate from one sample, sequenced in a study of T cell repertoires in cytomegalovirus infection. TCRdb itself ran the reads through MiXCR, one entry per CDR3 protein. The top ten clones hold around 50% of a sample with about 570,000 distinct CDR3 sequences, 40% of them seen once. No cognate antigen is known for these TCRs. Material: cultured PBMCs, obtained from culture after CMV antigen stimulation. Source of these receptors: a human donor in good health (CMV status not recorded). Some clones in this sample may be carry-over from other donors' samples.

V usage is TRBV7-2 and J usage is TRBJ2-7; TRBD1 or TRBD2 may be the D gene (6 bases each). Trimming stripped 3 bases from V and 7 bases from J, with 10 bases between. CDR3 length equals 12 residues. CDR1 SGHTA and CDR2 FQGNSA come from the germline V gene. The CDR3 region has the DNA TGTGCCAGCAGCTTCAAGGGGGGAGAGCAGTACTTC. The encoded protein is CASSFKGGEQYF.

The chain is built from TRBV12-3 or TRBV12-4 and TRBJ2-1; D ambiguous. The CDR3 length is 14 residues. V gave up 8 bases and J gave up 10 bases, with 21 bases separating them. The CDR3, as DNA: TGTGCCAGCGGATCAAGTAGCTTGGGTTGGGAGCAGTTCTTC. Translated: CASGSSSLGWEQFF.

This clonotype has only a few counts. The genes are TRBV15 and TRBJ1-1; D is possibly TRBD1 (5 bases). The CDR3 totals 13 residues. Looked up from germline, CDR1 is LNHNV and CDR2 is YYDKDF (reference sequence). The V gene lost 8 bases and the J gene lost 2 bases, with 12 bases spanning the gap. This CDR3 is CATGAGINTEAFF. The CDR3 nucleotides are TGTGCCACCGGGGCGGGAATCAACACTGAAGCTTTCTTT. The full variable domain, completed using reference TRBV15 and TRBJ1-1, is DAMVIQNPRYQVTQFGKPVTLSCSQTLNHNVMYWYQQKSSQAPKLLFHYYDKDFNNEADTPDNFQSRRPNTSFCFLDIRSPGLGDTAMYLCATGAGINTEAFFGQGTRLTVV.

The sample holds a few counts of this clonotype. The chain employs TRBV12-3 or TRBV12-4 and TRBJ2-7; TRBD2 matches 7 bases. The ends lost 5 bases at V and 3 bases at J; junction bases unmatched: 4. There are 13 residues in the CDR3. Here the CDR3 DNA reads TGTGCCAGCAGTCTCCTAGCGGACTACGAGCAGTACTTC. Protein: CASSLLADYEQYF.

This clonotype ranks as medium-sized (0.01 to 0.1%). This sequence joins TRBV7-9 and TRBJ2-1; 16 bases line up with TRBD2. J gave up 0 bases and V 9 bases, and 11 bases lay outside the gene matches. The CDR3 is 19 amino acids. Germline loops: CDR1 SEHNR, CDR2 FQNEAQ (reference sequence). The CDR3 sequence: CARELKGLAGGSSYNEQFF. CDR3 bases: TGTGCCAGGGAACTGAAGGGACTAGCGGGAGGGAGCTCCTACAATGAGCAGTTCTTC. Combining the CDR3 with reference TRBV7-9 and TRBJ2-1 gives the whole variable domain DTGVSQNPRHKITKRGQNVTFRCDPISEHNRLYWYRQTLGQGPEFLTYFQNEAQLEKSRLLSDRFSAERPKGSFSTLEIQRTEQGDSAMYLCARELKGLAGGSSYNEQFFGPGTRLTVL.

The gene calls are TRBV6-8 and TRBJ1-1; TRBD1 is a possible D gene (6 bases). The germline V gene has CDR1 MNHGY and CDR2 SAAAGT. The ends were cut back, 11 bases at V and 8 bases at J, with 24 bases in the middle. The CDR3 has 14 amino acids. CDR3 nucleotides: TGTGCCGTCCACGACCTAGGGACAACCGGCGAAGCTTTCTTT. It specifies CAVHDLGTTGEAFF.